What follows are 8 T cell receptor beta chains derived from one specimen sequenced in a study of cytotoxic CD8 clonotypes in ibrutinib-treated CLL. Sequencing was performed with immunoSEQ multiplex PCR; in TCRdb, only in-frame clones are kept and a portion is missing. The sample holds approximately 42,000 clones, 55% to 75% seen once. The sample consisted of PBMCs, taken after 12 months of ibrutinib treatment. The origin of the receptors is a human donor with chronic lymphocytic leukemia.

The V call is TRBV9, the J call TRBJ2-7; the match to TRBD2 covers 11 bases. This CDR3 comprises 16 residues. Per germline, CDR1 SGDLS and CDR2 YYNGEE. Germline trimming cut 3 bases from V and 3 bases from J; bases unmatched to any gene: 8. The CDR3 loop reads CASSAGTGTSGYEQYF. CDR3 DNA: TGTGCCAGCAGCGCGGGAACCGGGACTAGCGGCTACGAGCAGTACTTC. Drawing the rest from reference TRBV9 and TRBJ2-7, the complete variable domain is DSGVTQTPKHLITATGQRVTLRCSPRSGDLSVYWYQQSLDQGLQFLIQYYNGEERAKGNILERFSAQQFPDLHSELNLSSLELGDSALYFCASSAGTGTSGYEQYFGPGTRLTVT.

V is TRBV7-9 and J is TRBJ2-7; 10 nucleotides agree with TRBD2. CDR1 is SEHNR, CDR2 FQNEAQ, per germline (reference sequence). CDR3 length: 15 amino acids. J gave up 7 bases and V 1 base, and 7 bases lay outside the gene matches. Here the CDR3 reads CASSLGSSGSREQYF. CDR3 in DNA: TGTGCCAGCAGCTTAGGTTCTAGCGGGAGTCGGGAGCAGTACTTC.

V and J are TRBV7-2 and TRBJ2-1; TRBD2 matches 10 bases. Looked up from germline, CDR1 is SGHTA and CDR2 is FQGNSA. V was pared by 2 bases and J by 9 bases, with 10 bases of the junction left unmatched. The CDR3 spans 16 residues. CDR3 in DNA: TGTGCCAGCAGCTTACTACCTAGCGGGAGCGGAATTGAGCAGTTCTTC. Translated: CASSLLPSGSGIEQFF.

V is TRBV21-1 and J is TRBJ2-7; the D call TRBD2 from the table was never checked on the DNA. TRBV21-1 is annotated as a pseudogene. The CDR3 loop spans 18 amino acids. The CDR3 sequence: CASSKGSLAGIYSYEQYF. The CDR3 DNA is TGTGCCAGCAGCAAAGGCAGCTTAGCGGGAATATACTCCTACGAGCAGTACTTC.

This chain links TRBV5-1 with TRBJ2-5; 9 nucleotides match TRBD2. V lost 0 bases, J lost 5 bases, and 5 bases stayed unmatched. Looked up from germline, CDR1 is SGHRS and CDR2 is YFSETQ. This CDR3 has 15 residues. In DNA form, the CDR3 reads TGCGCCAGCAGCTTGGAGCTAGCGGGACGGGAGACCCAGTACTTC. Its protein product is CASSLELAGRETQYF.

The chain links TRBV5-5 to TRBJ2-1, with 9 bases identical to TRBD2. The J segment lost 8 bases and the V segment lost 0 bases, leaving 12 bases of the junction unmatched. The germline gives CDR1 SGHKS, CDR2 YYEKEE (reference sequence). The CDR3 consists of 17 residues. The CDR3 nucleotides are TGTGCCAGCAGCTTGGAAGTGCCGGGACTAGCTCGAGATGAGCAGTTCTTC. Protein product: CASSLEVPGLARDEQFF.

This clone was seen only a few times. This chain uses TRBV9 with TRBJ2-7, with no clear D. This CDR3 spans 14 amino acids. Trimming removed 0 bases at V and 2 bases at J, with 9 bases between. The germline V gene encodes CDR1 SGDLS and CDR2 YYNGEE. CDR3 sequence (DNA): TGTGCCAGCAGCGTAGAGGCGGCGACCTACGAGCAGTACTTC. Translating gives CASSVEAATYEQYF.

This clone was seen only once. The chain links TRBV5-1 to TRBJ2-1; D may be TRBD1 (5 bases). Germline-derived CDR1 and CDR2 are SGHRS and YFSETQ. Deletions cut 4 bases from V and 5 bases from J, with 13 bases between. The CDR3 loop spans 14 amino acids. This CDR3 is CASSPKGPDNEQFF. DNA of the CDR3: TGCGCCAGCAGCCCGAAGGGGCCTGACAATGAGCAGTTCTTC.